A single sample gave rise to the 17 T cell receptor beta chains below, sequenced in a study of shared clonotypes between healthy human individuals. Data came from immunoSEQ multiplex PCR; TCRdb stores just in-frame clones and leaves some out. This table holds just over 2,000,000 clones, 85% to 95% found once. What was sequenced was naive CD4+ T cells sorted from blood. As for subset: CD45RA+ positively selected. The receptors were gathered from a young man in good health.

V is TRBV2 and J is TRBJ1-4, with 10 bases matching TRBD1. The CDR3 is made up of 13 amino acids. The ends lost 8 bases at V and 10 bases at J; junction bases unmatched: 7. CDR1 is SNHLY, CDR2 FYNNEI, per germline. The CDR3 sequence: CASGGTGVGKLFF. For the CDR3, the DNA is TGTGCCAGCGGCGGGACAGGGGTCGGAAAACTGTTTTTT.

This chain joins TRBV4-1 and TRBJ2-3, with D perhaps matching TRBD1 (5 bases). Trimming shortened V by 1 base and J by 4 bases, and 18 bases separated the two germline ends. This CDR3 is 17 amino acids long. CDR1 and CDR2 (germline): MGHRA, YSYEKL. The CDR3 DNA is TGCGCCAGCAGCCAAGGCCGCGTACTCAGGGTCGCAGATACGCAGTATTTT. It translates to CASSQGRVLRVADTQYF.

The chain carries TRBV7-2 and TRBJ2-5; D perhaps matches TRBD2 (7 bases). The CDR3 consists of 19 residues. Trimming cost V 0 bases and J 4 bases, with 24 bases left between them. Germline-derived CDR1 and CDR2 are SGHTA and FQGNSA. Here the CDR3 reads CASSLAGPRGSGEGETQYF. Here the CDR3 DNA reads TGTGCCAGCAGCTTAGCCGGTCCTAGGGGGAGCGGGGAGGGAGAGACCCAGTACTTC.

The DNA for the CDR3 is TGTGCCAGCAGTTTATGGCCGTTGGGAAGGAATAATGAAAAACTGTTTTTT. This sequence encodes CASSLWPLGRNNEKLFF. This chain connects TRBV28 to TRBJ1-4; no definite D call. The CDR3 runs to 17 residues. Trimming pared 0 bases from V and 4 bases from J, leaving 15 bases between. Germline CDR1 reads MDHEN; CDR2 reads SYDVKM.

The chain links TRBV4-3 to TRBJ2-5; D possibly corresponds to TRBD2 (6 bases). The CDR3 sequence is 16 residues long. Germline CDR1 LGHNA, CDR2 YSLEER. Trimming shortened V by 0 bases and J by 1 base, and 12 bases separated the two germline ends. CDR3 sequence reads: CASSQEGGKAQETQYF. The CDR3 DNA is TGCGCCAGCAGCCAAGAGGGCGGGAAGGCCCAAGAGACCCAGTACTTC.

CDR3 bases: TGTGCCAGCAGTGCAGGACAGATTAATGAAAAACTGTTTTTT. Translating gives CASSAGQINEKLFF. The chain employs TRBV2 and TRBJ1-4; perhaps TRBD1 as D (6 bases). The CDR3 sequence is 14 residues long. In germline, CDR1 is SNHLY, CDR2 FYNNEI. Trimming took off 4 bases at V and 4 bases at J, with 10 bases between the two ends.

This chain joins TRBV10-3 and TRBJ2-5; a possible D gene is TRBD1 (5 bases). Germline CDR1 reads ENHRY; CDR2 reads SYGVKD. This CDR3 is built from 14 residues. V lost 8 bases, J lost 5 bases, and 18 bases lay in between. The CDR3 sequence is CAIGAGRGSETQYF. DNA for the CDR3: TGTGCCATCGGCGCAGGAAGGGGTAGCGAGACCCAGTACTTC.

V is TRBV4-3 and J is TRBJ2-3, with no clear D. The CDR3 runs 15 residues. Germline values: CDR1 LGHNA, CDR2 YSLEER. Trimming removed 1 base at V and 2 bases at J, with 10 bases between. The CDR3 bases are TGCGCCAGCAGCCAAGCAGGTGGAGACACAGATACGCAGTATTTT. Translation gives CASSQAGGDTDTQYF.

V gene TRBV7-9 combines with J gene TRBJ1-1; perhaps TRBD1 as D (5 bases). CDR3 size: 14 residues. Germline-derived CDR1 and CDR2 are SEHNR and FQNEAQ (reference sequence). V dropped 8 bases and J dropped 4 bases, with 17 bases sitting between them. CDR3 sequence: CASGAQGPTTEAFF. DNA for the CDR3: TGTGCCAGCGGTGCTCAGGGACCCACCACTGAAGCTTTCTTT.

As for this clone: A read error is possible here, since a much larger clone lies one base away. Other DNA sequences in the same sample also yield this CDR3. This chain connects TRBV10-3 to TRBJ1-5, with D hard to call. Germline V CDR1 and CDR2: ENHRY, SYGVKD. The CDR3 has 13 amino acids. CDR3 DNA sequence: TGCGCCATCGGTCCCGATAGCAATCAGCCCCAGCATTTT. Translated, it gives CAIGPDSNQPQHF.

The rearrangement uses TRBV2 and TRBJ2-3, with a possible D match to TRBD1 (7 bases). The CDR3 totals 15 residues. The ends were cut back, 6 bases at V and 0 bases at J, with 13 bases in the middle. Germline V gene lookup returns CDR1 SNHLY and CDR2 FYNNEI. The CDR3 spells CASSGRGASTDTQYF. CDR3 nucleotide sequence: TGTGCCAGCAGCGGCAGGGGGGCCAGCACAGATACGCAGTATTTT.

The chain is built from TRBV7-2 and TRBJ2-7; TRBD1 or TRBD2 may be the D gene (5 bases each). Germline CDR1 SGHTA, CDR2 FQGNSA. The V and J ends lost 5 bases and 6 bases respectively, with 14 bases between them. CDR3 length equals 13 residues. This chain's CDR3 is CASSQRDPLEQYF. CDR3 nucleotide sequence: TGTGCCAGCAGCCAACGGGACCCTCTCGAGCAGTACTTC.

CDR3 nucleotides: TGTGCCAGCAGCTCGGACAGGGGCAATCAGCCCCAGCATTTT. Translation: CASSSDRGNQPQHF. This chain links TRBV5-5 with TRBJ1-5, with 8 bases fitting TRBD1. Germline CDR1 reads SGHKS; CDR2 reads YYEKEE (reference sequence). After removal of 3 bases from V and 2 bases from J, the junction contained 1 base not matched to a gene. The CDR3 has 14 residues.

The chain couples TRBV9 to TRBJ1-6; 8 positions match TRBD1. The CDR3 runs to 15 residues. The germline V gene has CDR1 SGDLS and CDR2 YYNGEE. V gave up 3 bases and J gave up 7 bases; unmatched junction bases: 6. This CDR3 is CASSAGGDRNSPLHF. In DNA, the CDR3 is TGTGCCAGCAGCGCAGGGGGCGACCGAAATTCACCCCTCCACTTT.

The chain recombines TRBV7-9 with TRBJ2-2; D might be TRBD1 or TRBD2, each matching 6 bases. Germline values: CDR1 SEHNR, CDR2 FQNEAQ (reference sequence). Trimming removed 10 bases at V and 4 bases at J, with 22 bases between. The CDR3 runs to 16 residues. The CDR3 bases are TGTGCCATCCGTGTGTTTCGGGGGCGGGCCACCGGGGAGCTGTTTTTT. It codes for CAIRVFRGRATGELFF.

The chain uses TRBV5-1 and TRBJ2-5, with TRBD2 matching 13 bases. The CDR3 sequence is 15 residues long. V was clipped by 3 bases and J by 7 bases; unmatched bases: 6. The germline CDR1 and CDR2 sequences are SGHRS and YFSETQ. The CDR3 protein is CASSSGLAGPRTQYF. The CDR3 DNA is TGCGCCAGCAGCTCGGGACTAGCGGGGCCGAGGACCCAGTACTTC.

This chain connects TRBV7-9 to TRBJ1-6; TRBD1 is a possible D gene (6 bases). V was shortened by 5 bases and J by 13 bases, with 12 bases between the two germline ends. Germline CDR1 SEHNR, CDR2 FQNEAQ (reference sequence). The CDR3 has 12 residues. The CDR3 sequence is CASSQKGGPLHF. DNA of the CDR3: TGTGCCAGCAGCCAAAAGGGGGGGCCCCTCCACTTT.